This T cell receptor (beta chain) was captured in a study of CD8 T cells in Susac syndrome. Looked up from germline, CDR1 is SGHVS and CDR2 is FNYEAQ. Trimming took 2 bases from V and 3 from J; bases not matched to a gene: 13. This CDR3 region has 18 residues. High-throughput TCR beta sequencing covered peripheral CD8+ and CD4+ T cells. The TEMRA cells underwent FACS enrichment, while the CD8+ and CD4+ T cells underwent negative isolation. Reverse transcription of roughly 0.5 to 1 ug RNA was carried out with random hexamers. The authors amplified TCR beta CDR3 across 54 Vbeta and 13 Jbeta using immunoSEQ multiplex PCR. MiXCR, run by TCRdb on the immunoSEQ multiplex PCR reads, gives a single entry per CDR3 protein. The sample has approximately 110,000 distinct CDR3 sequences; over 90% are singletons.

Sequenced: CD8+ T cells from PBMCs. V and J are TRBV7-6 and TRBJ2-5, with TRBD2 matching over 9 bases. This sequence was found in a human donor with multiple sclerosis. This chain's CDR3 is CASSLWGGLAGTKETQYF. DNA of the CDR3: TGTGCCAGCAGCTTATGGGGGGGTCTAGCGGGGACTAAAGAGACCCAGTACTTC.